A selection of T cell receptor beta chains follows, all from one sample in a study of blood T cell repertoires in COVID-19. TCRdb keeps only in-frame clones here, not all; method: immunoSEQ multiplex PCR. Seen here are tens of thousands of clones, around four fifths observed once, and the top ten hold roughly 6%. The sequenced material came from peripheral blood. Receptor source: a woman over 75 with acute or convalescent COVID-19. Both conserved end residues are part of each CDR3. A D gene is named only where the DNA matches it firmly. Expanded clones get a size class; other rows say once, few or many, or leave the size out.

.	.	TRBV3-1/TRBV3-2	TRBJ2-7	CASSQDLDFYEQYF	TGTGCCAGCAGCCAAGATCTAGATTTCTACGAGCAGTACTTC
TRBD1	.	TRBV10-1	TRBJ1-1	CASNPGTGSEAFF	TGCGCCAGCAACCCCGGGACAGGCTCTGAAGCTTTCTTT
TRBD1	.	TRBV7-9	TRBJ1-1	CASSGSGTGVNTEAFF	TGTGCCAGCAGCGGATCCGGGACAGGGGTGAACACTGAAGCTTTCTTT
TRBD2	.	TRBV7-2	TRBJ2-7	CASSLVAGGRNEQYF	TGTGCCAGCAGCTTAGTTGCGGGGGGGCGAAACGAGCAGTACTTC
.	.	TRBV19	TRBJ1-1	CASTTGGGRGTEAFF	TGTGCCAGTACAACGGGCGGGGGGCGTGGCACTGAAGCTTTCTTT
.	medium-sized	TRBV2	TRBJ2-3	CASSDSDRLTSTDTQYF	TGTGCCAGCAGTGACTCAGACAGACTGACTAGCACAGATACGCAGTATTTT
.	.	TRBV6-6	TRBJ2-7	CASSPPTGYEQYF	TGTGCCAGCAGCCCTCCTACAGGGTACGAGCAGTACTTC
TRBD1	.	TRBV5-4	TRBJ1-6	CASSFGTGVSSPLHF	TGTGCCAGCAGCTTTGGGACAGGGGTTAGTTCACCCCTCCACTTT
TRBD1	few	TRBV2	TRBJ1-6	CASREQGVDNSPLHF	TGTGCCAGCAGGGAACAGGGGGTGGATAATTCACCCCTCCACTTT
.	.	TRBV19	TRBJ1-2	CASRGYRHYGYTF	TGTGCCAGTAGGGGGTACAGGCATTATGGCTACACCTTC
.	.	TRBV7-8	TRBJ1-2	CASSLSQGIGYGYTF	TGTGCCAGCAGCTTATCCCAGGGGATTGGGTATGGCTACACCTTC
TRBD1	.	TRBV10-3	TRBJ1-2	CAISAELDRVTNYGYTF	TGTGCCATCAGTGCCGAGTTAGACAGGGTCACCAACTATGGCTACACCTTC
.	.	TRBV9	TRBJ2-5	CASSVEALGETQYF	TGTGCCAGCAGCGTAGAAGCCCTAGGAGAGACCCAGTACTTC
.	.	TRBV28	TRBJ1-3	CASSLARHSGNTIYF	TGTGCCAGCAGTTTAGCCAGACACTCTGGAAACACCATATATTTT
.	.	TRBV19	TRBJ1-1	CASSLAGRGTEAFF	TGTGCCAGTAGCCTGGCAGGGAGGGGGACTGAAGCTTTCTTT
TRBD1	.	TRBV6-5	TRBJ2-2	CASSSLRGTGEGELFF	TGTGCCAGCAGTTCCCTAAGGGGGACAGGGGAAGGGGAGCTGTTTTTT
.	few	TRBV5-4	TRBJ2-2	CASSSEVNTGELFF	TGTGCCAGCAGCTCGGAGGTGAACACCGGGGAGCTGTTTTTT
TRBD1	.	TRBV18	TRBJ1-3	CASSPPGTETGNTIYF	TGTGCCAGCTCACCACCAGGGACAGAGACTGGAAACACCATATATTTT
TRBD1	.	TRBV6-5	TRBJ2-7	CASGRTGSSYEQYF	TGTGCCAGCGGTAGGACAGGTTCCTCCTACGAGCAGTACTTC
.	once	TRBV7-2	TRBJ1-1	CASSITTGLVNTEAFF	TGTGCCAGCAGCATAACGACAGGCCTAGTGAACACTGAAGCTTTCTTT
.	.	TRBV6-1	TRBJ2-7	CASSEAGTSRLEQYF	TGTGCCAGCAGTGAAGCGGGAACTAGTCGGCTCGAGCAGTACTTC
TRBD1	.	TRBV11-2	TRBJ1-5	CASTLGSDRGNQPQHF	TGTGCCAGCACCTTAGGGTCTGACAGGGGCAATCAGCCCCAGCATTTT
TRBD1	.	TRBV29-1	TRBJ2-1	CSVKGALIRSYNEQFF	TGCAGCGTCAAGGGGGCGTTGATCCGCTCCTACAATGAGCAGTTCTTC
TRBD1	.	TRBV6-5	TRBJ2-7	CASSLTGTGVTEQYF	TGTGCCAGCAGTCTGACGGGGACAGGGGTAACCGAGCAGTACTTC
.	once	TRBV7-8	TRBJ2-5	CASSFTRGGGETQYF	TGTGCCAGCAGCTTTACGAGGGGGGGCGGAGAGACCCAGTACTTC
.	.	TRBV9	TRBJ2-5	CASGSGGGETQYF	TGTGCCAGCGGATCAGGGGGAGGAGAGACCCAGTACTTC
.	.	TRBV29-1	TRBJ1-1	CSVEQNRNTEAFF	TGCAGCGTTGAACAGAACAGGAACACTGAAGCTTTCTTT
.	.	TRBV30	TRBJ1-5	CAWSVPLHFDMRGGQPQHF	TGTGCCTGGAGTGTACCCCTACATTTCGATATGCGGGGCGGCCAGCCCCAGCATTTT
.	.	TRBV7-3	TRBJ2-3	CASSLMTSPDTQYF	TGTGCCAGCAGCCTTATGACTAGTCCCGATACGCAGTATTTT
TRBD1	.	TRBV6-5	TRBJ1-5	CAAGGRTGNQPQHF	TGTGCCGCAGGGGGCAGGACCGGCAATCAGCCCCAGCATTTT
TRBD2	.	TRBV11-3	TRBJ2-3	CASSRSSGTQYF	TGTGCCAGCAGCCGCTCTAGCGGGACGCAGTATTTT
.	.	TRBV3-1/TRBV3-2	TRBJ2-2	CASSQPGQNTGELFF	TGTGCCAGCAGCCAACCGGGACAGAACACCGGGGAGCTGTTTTTT
TRBD2	.	TRBV4-1	TRBJ2-5	CASSQGYAGVQETQYF	TGCGCCAGCAGCCAAGGCTATGCGGGGGTCCAAGAGACCCAGTACTTC
.	.	TRBV6-5	TRBJ1-1	CASSYVLSRLNTEAFF	TGTGCCAGCAGTTACGTCCTGAGTCGCTTGAACACTGAAGCTTTCTTT
TRBD1	.	TRBV6-5	TRBJ1-2	CASSLAGDRDYGYTF	TGTGCCAGCAGCCTCGCCGGGGACAGAGACTATGGCTACACCTTC
.	.	TRBV5-4	TRBJ1-5	CASSTNREGNQPQHF	TGTGCCAGCAGCACAAACAGGGAAGGCAATCAGCCCCAGCATTTT
.	.	TRBV5-8	TRBJ1-1	CASSSLDRNTEAFF	TGTGCCAGCAGCTCCCTGGACAGGAACACTGAAGCTTTCTTT
.	once	TRBV6-4	TRBJ2-3	CASSLHSSGHTDTQYF	TGTGCCAGCAGTCTTCACTCATCCGGACACACAGATACGCAGTATTTT
TRBD1	.	TRBV7-6	TRBJ1-1	CASSPRDSRVRVAFF	TGTGCCAGCAGCCCCAGGGACAGCCGGGTTCGGGTTGCTTTCTTT
TRBD2	.	TRBV6-4	TRBJ2-1	CASSIAGGSYNEQFF	TGTGCCAGCAGTATAGCGGGGGGGAGCTACAATGAGCAGTTCTTC
TRBD2	.	TRBV4-1	TRBJ2-1	CASSQERLAGDNEQFF	TGCGCCAGCAGCCAAGAGAGGCTAGCGGGGGACAATGAGCAGTTCTTC
.	.	TRBV19	TRBJ2-5	CASSIAGETQYF	TGTGCCAGTAGTATCGCCGGAGAGACCCAGTACTTC
TRBD2	once	TRBV5-1	TRBJ2-5	CASRPSGGLRETQYF	TGCGCCAGCAGGCCTAGCGGGGGTCTCCGAGAGACCCAGTACTTC
TRBD1	.	TRBV7-2	TRBJ1-2	CASSSPGQISDGYTF	TGTGCCAGCAGCTCTCCGGGACAGATCTCCGATGGCTACACCTTC
TRBD1	.	TRBV7-9	TRBJ1-2	CASSMDRGGTF	TGTGCCAGCAGCATGGACAGGGGAGGAACCTTC
.	.	TRBV3-1/TRBV3-2	TRBJ1-1	CASSRVPNTEAFF	TGTGCCAGCAGCCGAGTACCGAACACTGAAGCTTTCTTT
.	.	TRBV7-2	TRBJ1-3	CASSLTGGAGNTIYF	TGTGCCAGCAGCCTCACGGGGGGCGCAGGAAACACCATATATTTT
.	.	TRBV11-3	TRBJ2-2	CASSRGQPTNTGELFF	TGTGCCAGCAGCCGAGGACAGCCAACGAACACCGGGGAGCTGTTTTTT